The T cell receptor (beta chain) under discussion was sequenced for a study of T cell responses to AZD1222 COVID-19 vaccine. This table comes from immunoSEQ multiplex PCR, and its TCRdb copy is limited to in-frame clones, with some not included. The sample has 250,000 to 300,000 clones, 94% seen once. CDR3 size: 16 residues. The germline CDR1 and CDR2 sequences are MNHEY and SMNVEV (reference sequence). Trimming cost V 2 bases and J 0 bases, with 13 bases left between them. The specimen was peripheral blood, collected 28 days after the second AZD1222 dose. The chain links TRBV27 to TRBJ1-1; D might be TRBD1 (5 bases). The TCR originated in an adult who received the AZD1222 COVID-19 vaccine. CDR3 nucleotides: TGTGCCAGCAGTTTACTGGGGGGAGGCATGAACACTGAAGCTTTCTTT. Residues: CASSLLGGGMNTEAFF.